This paragraph covers one T cell receptor beta chain sequence. Its recognized antigen is unknown. The record has no base qualities; no much larger clone is one base away. CDR1 and CDR2, per the germline V gene, are MGHRA and YSYEKL. Including cysteine and phenylalanine, the CDR3 has 12 amino acids. Here the CDR3 DNA is all that survives: 36 bases in frame from base 1. The germline ends are 7 bases apart after V is trimmed by 0 bases and J by 10 bases. High-throughput TCRbeta CDR3 sequencing of frozen genomic DNA was performed by immunoSEQ, including PCR amplification, mapping, bias correction and internal controls. As for the original processing: Productive rearrangements were retained, and unique TCRbeta sequences were defined by the CDR3 nucleotide sequence together with the V and J gene. A sequence counted as donor-reactive only if the sequence showed at least 5-fold expansion in CFSE-low cells compared with unstimulated pre-transplant cells and had a frequency of at least 0.01%. Minimum frequency thresholds were set for each subject on the basis of the unstimulated sample with the lowest template count, so that a detection power of at least 90% was ensured. Repertoire turnover was measured by Jensen-Shannon divergence between the top 1000 TCRbeta sequences post- and pre-transplant. Two-sided Fisher's exact tests were used to test for changes in how often donor-reactive sequences were detected. Here the immuneACCESS table is served through TCRdb, limited to in-frame sequences with V and J called. Missing clones are a known gap in these copies; in checked studies unresolved V genes cover under half, and the rest lacks a known reason. V and J calls and clone size are given by that table; D and trimming were obtained from the DNA. The sample table holds 25,000 to 40,000 clones, of which around 94% were seen once. The ten most abundant clones make up roughly 25% of the sample.

Unstimulated PBMCs, after thawing, were stained for CD3, CD4 and CD8 and then FACS-sorted into CD3+CD4+ and CD3+CD8+ populations. All 8 studied subjects were randomized to immunosuppression withdrawal. The Qiagen DNeasy Blood and Tissue Kit was used to isolate genomic DNA. This entry belongs to a study of T cell clones after liver transplantation (dated by TCRdb to the late 2010s). Describing the broader study: The samples were obtained from ITN030ST, a randomized trial that attempted immunosuppression withdrawal within 2 years after liver transplantation. Donor-reactive T cell clones were identified by TCRbeta sequencing after a pre-transplant mixed lymphocyte reaction and then tracked in post-transplant blood. Subjects received no induction therapy and standard immunosuppression until randomization at 12-24 months post-transplant. Of the eight recipients, a few were HCV-positive, while the remaining recipients had been transplanted for non-autoimmune, non-viral indications. A cohort of 8 liver transplant recipients was studied, of whom 3 were classified as tolerant and 5 as non-tolerant. As an antigen-independent comparator for donor-reactive sequences, third party-reactive TCRbeta sequences were also identified from pre-transplant MLRs. Tolerance meant complete immunosuppression withdrawal for at least one year without liver enzymes rising beyond twice the upper limit of normal. Blood samples were collected pre-transplant, pre-randomization before withdrawal, and post-randomization after either complete withdrawal or failed withdrawal. What the research found in general, with its limitations: A greater decline was seen for donor-reactive sequences than for third party-reactive sequences, suggesting partial antigen-specific deletion unrelated to withdrawal success. After accounting for repertoire turnover, donor-reactive detection was significantly reduced in 7 of 8 subjects for CD4 and 8 of 8 for CD8. Conclusions were preliminary, limited by small, heterogeneous patient numbers and non-standardized post-transplant time points. Circulating donor-reactive CD4 TCRbeta sequences fell significantly post-transplant in most of the 8 subjects, irrespective of tolerance or HCV status. In two subjects, low numbers of available donor cells limited the measurable donor-reactive repertoire. Without allograft tissue specimens, donor-reactive T cells may have migrated into the graft rather than being deleted.

Recombination linked TRBV4-1 to TRBJ2-1; the D assignment is uncertain and may be TRBD1 or TRBD2, with 6 bases supporting each. The starting material was CD8+ T cells from blood, obtained 12 months after liver transplant. This TCR derives from a human patient who received a liver transplant. In transplant recipients, some T cells may be of donor rather than host origin. The DNA reads as follows: TGCGCCAGCAGCCAAGAAGGGGGGGAGCAGTTCTTC. The translation is CASSQEGGEQFF.